This T cell receptor (beta chain) was profiled in a study of blood T cell repertoires in COVID-19. The repertoire was sequenced with immunoSEQ multiplex PCR; TCRdb's copy has only in-frame clones and lacks some. The sample yields tens of thousands of clones, around two thirds seen once. Trimming took off 8 bases at V and 5 bases at J, with 28 bases between the two ends. This CDR3 is 18 amino acids long. Sequencing was carried out using peripheral blood. This TCR came from a human donor with acute or convalescent COVID-19. The donor label of this sample is uncertain. The rearrangement uses TRBV23-1 and TRBJ1-5; weak D call: TRBD1 (5 bases). TRBV23-1 is an ORF, with its function uncertain. The CDR3 bases are TGCGCCAGCGCCCAAAGCAAAGGGGACCCCTGGGAGGATCAGCCCCAGCATTTT. Translation: CASAQSKGDPWEDQPQHF.